The 16 T cell receptor beta chains in this list originate from one sample, sequenced in a study of blood T cell repertoires in COVID-19. Produced via immunoSEQ multiplex PCR; TCRdb's table is partial and in-frame only. Of under 200,000 clones in the sample, under 90% were seen once. Input material: PBMCs or T cells enriched from blood (not recorded which). These receptors were taken from a woman in her fifties or sixties who had recovered from COVID-19.

V usage is TRBV4-2 and J usage is TRBJ2-3, with 8 positions matching TRBD2. V lost 0 bases, J lost 8 bases, and 10 bases stayed unmatched. In germline, CDR1 is LGHNA, CDR2 YNFKEQ. The CDR3 has 16 amino acids. CDR3 sequence reads: CASSQDLAGGRVTQYF. For the CDR3, the DNA is TGTGCCAGCAGCCAAGATCTGGCGGGGGGTAGAGTTACGCAGTATTTT.

The chain combines TRBV4-1 with TRBJ2-3; 10 nucleotides align to TRBD2. Germline lookup yields CDR1 MGHRA and CDR2 YSYEKL. V was pared by 6 bases and J by 2 bases, with 11 bases of the junction left unmatched. The CDR3 has 17 residues. In DNA, the CDR3 is TGCGCCAGCAGACAGCGGGGGGGCCCGGGAGTCACAGATACGCAGTATTTT. Translating it yields CASRQRGGPGVTDTQYF.

J is TRBJ2-7 and V is TRBV9; possibly TRBD1 for D (6 bases). Germline V gene data show CDR1 as SGDLS and CDR2 as YYNGEE. The CDR3 runs to 15 residues. The V end was cut by 4 bases, the J end by 3 bases, with 17 bases between. The DNA for the CDR3 is TGTGCCAGCAGCTCGCAGGGGTTCCTGGGCTACGAGCAGTACTTC. It translates to CASSSQGFLGYEQYF.

CDR3: CSVIDYEQYF. The CDR3 DNA follows: TGCAGCGTTATAGACTACGAGCAGTACTTC. The chain couples TRBV29-1 to TRBJ2-7; no clear D. Trimming stripped 5 bases from V and 3 bases from J, with 5 bases between. The CDR3 covers 10 residues. Germline loops: CDR1 SQVTM, CDR2 ANQGSEA.

This clone showed up just once. V gene TRBV5-1 combines with J gene TRBJ2-3; 7 bases are shared with TRBD2. CDR1 is SGHRS and CDR2 is YFSETQ in the germline V gene. The trim removed 7 bases at V and 0 bases at J, leaving 5 bases unmatched. The CDR3 consists of 14 residues. CDR3 DNA sequence: TGCGCCAGCGGAAGCGGGGTGAGCACAGATACGCAGTATTTT. It specifies CASGSGVSTDTQYF.

The V call is TRBV18, the J call TRBJ1-1; 10 positions agree with TRBD1. Trimming removed 3 bases from V and 1 base from J; junction bases left unmatched: 5. Germline V lookup: CDR1 KGHSH, CDR2 LQKENI. The CDR3 totals 16 residues. CDR3: CASSPSGQGTNTEAFF. CDR3 in DNA: TGTGCCAGCTCACCCTCGGGACAGGGGACGAACACTGAAGCTTTCTTT.

The rearrangement joins TRBV10-3 to TRBJ2-1, with 7 bases lining up with TRBD1. The CDR3 extends over 15 amino acids. Trimming cost V 8 bases and J 0 bases; bases outside gene matches: 7. CDR1 ENHRY and CDR2 SYGVKD come from the germline V gene. DNA for the CDR3: TGTGCCATCTCTCCGGGACAGAGCTCCTACAATGAGCAGTTCTTC. Protein product: CAISPGQSSYNEQFF.

The V gene is TRBV3-1 (or the pseudogene TRBV3-2), the J gene TRBJ2-7, with D maybe TRBD2 (5 bases). The germline CDR1 and CDR2 sequences are LGHDT and YNNKEL (reference sequence). The CDR3 spans 15 residues. Trimming stripped 0 bases from V and 9 bases from J, with 18 bases between. Here the CDR3 reads CASSQDSGSRAVQYF. DNA of the CDR3: TGTGCCAGCAGCCAAGATTCGGGGTCAAGGGCTGTGCAGTACTTC.

This clone was observed a handful of times. The rearrangement uses TRBV19 and TRBJ2-2; possibly TRBD1 for D (5 bases). Germline V lookup: CDR1 LNHDA, CDR2 SQIVND (reference sequence). V lost 3 bases, J lost 1 base, and 9 bases lay in between. This CDR3 is built from 15 residues. The DNA of the CDR3 is TGTGCCAGTAGTATGATCACAGGGAACACCGGGGAGCTGTTTTTT. Translation gives CASSMITGNTGELFF. The full variable domain, rest sourced from reference TRBV19 and TRBJ2-2, is DGGITQSPKYLFRKEGQNVTLSCEQNLNHDAMYWYRQDPGQGLRLIYYSQIVNDFQKGDIAEGYSVSREKKESFPLTVTSAQKNPTAFYLCASSMITGNTGELFFGEGSRLTVL.

The chain has TRBV19 and TRBJ1-2, with TRBD1 identical over 9 bases. The CDR3 is 15 residues long. From germline, CDR1 is LNHDA and CDR2 SQIVND (reference sequence). J lost 8 bases, V lost 6 bases, and 13 bases had no gene match. The DNA of the CDR3 is TGTGCCAGTAGCCAAACTCCGGGACAGGGTGTCGGCTACACCTTC. Its protein is CASSQTPGQGVGYTF.

J is TRBJ2-1 and V is TRBV5-1; 11 bases align to TRBD2. V was pared by 0 bases and J by 2 bases, with 4 bases of the junction left unmatched. There are 17 residues in the CDR3. From germline, CDR1 is SGHRS and CDR2 YFSETQ. The CDR3 DNA reads TGCGCCAGCAGCTTGGGTAGCGGGGGGGTAACCTACAATGAGCAGTTCTTC. It specifies CASSLGSGGVTYNEQFF.

The J gene is TRBJ2-5, the V gene TRBV12-5; 8 nucleotides line up with TRBD1. The CDR3 spans 13 residues. Germline V CDR1 and CDR2: LGHNT, FRNRAP. Trimming took 6 bases from V and 6 from J; bases not matched to a gene: 6. The CDR3 protein is CASGRGQGQTQYF. The CDR3 DNA sequence: TGTGCTAGTGGCCGTGGACAGGGACAGACCCAGTACTTC.

This chain links TRBV2 with TRBJ1-2; no definite D call. Germline CDR1 reads SNHLY; CDR2 reads FYNNEI. The CDR3 is made up of 10 amino acids. Trimming stripped 10 bases from V and 8 bases from J, with 11 bases between. Here the CDR3 reads CATSYSGYTF. For the CDR3, the DNA is TGTGCCACCAGCTATAGCGGCTACACCTTC.

The chain recombines TRBV6-5 with TRBJ2-3, with 11 positions matching TRBD2. CDR3 length: 15 amino acids. The V and J ends lost 6 bases and 6 bases, in that order; junction bases with no gene match: 8. The germline CDR1 and CDR2 sequences are MNHEY and SVGAGI. The CDR3 DNA follows: TGTGCCAGCAGGGACGTAGCGGGGGGGAGCGATACGCAGTATTTT. Amino acid sequence: CASRDVAGGSDTQYF.

This clone was seen a few times. The J gene is TRBJ2-3, the V gene TRBV30; TRBD2 aligns across 9 bases. CDR1 and CDR2 from the germline V gene are GTSNPN and SVGIG (reference sequence). There are 17 residues in the CDR3. V gave up 0 bases and J gave up 1 base; unmatched junction bases: 8. CDR3 region: CAWSVPTWTSGTDTQYF. The DNA of the CDR3 is TGTGCCTGGAGTGTCCCGACCTGGACTAGCGGCACAGATACGCAGTATTTT. The full variable domain, with the rest looked up from reference TRBV30 and TRBJ2-3, is SQTIHQWPATLVQPVGSPLSLECTVEGTSNPNLYWYRQAAGRGLQLLFYSVGIGQISSEVPQNLSASRPQDRQFILSSKKLLLSDSGFYLCAWSVPTWTSGTDTQYFGPGTRLTVL.

This chain connects TRBV19 to TRBJ2-5, with 8 nucleotides matching TRBD1. The trim removed 3 bases at V and 2 bases at J, leaving 8 bases unmatched. Germline-derived CDR1 and CDR2 are LNHDA and SQIVND (reference sequence). This CDR3 contains 16 residues. The CDR3: CASSIRTGMGQETQYF. The CDR3 DNA is TGTGCCAGTAGTATCCGGACAGGGATGGGGCAAGAGACCCAGTACTTC.